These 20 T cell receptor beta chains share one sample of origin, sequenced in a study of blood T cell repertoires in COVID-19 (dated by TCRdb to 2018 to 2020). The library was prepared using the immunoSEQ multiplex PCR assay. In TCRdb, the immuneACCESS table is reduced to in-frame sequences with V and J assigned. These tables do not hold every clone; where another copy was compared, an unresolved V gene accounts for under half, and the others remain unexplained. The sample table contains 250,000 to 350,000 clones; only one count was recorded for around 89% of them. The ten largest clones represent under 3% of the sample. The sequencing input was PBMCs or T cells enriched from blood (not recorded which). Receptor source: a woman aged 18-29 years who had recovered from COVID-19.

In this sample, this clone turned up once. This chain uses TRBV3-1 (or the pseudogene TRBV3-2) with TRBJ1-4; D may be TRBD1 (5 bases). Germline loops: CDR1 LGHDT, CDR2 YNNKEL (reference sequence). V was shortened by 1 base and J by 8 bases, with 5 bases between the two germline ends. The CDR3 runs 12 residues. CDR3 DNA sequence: TGTGCCAGCAGCCAAGGGGGCGAAAAACTGTTTTTT. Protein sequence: CASSQGGEKLFF.

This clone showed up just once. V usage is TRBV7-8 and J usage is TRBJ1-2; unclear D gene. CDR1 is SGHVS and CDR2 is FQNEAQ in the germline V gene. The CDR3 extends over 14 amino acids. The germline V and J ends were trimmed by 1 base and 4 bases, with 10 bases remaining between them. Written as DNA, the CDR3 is TGTGCCAGCAGCTTAGAAAGACGGAGCTATGGCTACACCTTC. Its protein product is CASSLERRSYGYTF. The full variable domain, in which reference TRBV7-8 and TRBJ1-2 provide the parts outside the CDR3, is GAGVSQSPRYKVAKRGQDVALRCDPISGHVSLFWYQQALGQGPEFLTYFQNEAQLDKSGLPSDRFFAERPEGSVSTLKIQRTQQEDSAVYLCASSLERRSYGYTFGSGTRLTVV.

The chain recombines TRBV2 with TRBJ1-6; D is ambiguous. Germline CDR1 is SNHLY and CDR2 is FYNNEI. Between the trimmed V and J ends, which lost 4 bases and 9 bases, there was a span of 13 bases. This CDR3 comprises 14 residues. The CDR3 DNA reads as TGTGCCAGCAGTGTGGGCGAAGGTGGTTCACCCCTCCACTTT. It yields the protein CASSVGEGGSPLHF.

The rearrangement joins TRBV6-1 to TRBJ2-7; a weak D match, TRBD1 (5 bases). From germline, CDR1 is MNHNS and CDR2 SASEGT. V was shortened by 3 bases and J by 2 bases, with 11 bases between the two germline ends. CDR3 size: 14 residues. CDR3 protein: CASSEVGVTYEQYF. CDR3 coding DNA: TGTGCCAGCAGTGAGGTAGGGGTCACCTACGAGCAGTACTTC.

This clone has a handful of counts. The CDR3 bases are TGTGCCAGCAGTTGGACGTTGGGGGGTGCTTTCTTT. Its protein is CASSWTLGGAFF. The chain joins TRBV12-3 or TRBV12-4 to TRBJ1-1; tentative D call: TRBD1 (5 bases). The CDR3 length is 12 residues. The V gene lost 4 bases and the J gene lost 11 bases, with 14 bases spanning the gap.

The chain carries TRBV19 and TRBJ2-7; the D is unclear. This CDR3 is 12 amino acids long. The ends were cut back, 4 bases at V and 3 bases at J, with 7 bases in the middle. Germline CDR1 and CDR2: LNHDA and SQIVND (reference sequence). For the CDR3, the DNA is TGTGCCAGTAGTAAATCCGGCTACGAGCAGTACTTC. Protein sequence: CASSKSGYEQYF.

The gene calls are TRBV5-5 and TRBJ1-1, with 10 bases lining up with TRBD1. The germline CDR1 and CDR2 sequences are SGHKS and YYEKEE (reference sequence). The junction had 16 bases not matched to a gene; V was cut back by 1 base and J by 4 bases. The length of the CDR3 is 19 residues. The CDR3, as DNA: TGTGCCAGCAGCTTGAACGAGGGCCCCCGAGGGGACAGGGGCACTGAAGCTTTCTTT. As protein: CASSLNEGPRGDRGTEAFF.

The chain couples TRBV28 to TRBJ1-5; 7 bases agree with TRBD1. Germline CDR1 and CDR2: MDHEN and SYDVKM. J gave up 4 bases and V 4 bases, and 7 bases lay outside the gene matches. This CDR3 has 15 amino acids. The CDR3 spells CASSSGFRGNQPQHF. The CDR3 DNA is TGTGCCAGCAGTTCTGGGTTCAGGGGGAATCAGCCCCAGCATTTT.

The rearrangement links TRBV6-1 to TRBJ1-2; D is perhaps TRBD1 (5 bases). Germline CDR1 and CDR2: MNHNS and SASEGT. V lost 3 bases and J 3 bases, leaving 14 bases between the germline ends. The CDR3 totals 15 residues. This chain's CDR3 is CASSEGVTAHYGYTF. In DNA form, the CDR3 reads TGTGCCAGCAGTGAGGGTGTGACAGCCCACTATGGCTACACCTTC.

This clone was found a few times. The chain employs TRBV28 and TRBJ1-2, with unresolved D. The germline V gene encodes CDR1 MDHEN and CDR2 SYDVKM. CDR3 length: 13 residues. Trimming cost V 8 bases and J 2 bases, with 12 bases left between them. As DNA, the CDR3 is TGTGCCAGCCGAACATTGGTAAACTATGGCTACACCTTC. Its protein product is CASRTLVNYGYTF.

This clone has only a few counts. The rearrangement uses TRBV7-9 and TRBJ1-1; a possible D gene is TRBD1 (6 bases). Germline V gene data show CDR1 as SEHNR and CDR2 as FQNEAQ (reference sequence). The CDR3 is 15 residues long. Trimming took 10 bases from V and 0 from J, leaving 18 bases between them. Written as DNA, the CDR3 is TGTGCCACATGGACAGCGGGGGGCATGAACACTGAAGCTTTCTTT. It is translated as CATWTAGGMNTEAFF.

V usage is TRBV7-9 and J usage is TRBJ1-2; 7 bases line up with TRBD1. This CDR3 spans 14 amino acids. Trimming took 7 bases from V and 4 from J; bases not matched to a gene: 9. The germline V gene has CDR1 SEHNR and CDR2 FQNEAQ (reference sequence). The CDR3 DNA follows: TGTGCCAGCACCTCAGCCGGGACAGCCTATGGCTACACCTTC. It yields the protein CASTSAGTAYGYTF. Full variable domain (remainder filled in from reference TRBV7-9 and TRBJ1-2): DTGVSQNPRHKITKRGQNVTFRCDPISEHNRLYWYRQTLGQGPEFLTYFQNEAQLEKSRLLSDRFSAERPKGSFSTLEIQRTEQGDSAMYLCASTSAGTAYGYTFGSGTRLTVV.

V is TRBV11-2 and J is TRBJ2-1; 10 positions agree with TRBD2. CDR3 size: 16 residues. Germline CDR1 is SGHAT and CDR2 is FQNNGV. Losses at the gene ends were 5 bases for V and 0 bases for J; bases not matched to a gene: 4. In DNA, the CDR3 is TGTGCCAGCAGCCCACTAGCGGGGAGCTCCTACAATGAGCAGTTCTTC. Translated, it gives CASSPLAGSSYNEQFF.

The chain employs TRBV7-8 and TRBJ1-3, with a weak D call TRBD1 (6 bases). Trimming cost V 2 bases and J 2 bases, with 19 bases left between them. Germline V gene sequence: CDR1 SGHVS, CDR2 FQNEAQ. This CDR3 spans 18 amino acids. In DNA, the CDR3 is TGTGCCAGCAGCTTATACAAACAGGGAGGGACGCCTGGAAACACCATATATTTT. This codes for CASSLYKQGGTPGNTIYF.

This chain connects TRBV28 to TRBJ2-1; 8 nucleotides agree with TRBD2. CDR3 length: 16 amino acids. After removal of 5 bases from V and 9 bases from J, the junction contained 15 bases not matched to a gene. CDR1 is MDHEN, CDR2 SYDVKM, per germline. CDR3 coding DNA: TGTGCCAGCAGTCGAAATTCCCCCGGGGGGGCCCCTGAGCAGTTCTTC. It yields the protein CASSRNSPGGAPEQFF.

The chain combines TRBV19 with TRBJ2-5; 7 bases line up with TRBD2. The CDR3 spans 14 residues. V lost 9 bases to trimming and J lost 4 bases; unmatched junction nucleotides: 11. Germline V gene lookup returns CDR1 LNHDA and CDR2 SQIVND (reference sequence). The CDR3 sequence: CASYRDYERETQYF. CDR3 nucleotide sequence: TGTGCCAGCTACCGGGACTACGAACGAGAGACCCAGTACTTC.

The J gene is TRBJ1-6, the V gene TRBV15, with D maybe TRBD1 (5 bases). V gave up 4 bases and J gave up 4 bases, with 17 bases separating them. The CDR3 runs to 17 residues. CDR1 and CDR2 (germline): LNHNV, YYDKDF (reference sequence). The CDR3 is CATSTKLGTRYNSPLHF. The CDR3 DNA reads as TGTGCCACCAGCACAAAATTAGGGACTCGATATAATTCACCCCTCCACTTT.

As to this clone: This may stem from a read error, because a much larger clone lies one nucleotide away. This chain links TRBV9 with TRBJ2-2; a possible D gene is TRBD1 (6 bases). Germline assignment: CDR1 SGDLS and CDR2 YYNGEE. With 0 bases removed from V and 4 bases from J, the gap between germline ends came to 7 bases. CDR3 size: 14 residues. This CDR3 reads CASSVDRVTGELFF. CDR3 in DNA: TGTGCCAGCAGCGTAGACAGGGTCACCGGGGAGCTGTTTTTT.

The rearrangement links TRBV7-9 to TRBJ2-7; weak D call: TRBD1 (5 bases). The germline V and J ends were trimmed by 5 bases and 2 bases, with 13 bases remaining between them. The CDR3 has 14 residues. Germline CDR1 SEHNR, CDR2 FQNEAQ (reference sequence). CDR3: CASSQNQGPYEQYF. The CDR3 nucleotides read TGTGCCAGCAGCCAGAACCAGGGCCCCTACGAGCAGTACTTC. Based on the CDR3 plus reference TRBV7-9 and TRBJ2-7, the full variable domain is DTGVSQNPRHKITKRGQNVTFRCDPISEHNRLYWYRQTLGQGPEFLTYFQNEAQLEKSRLLSDRFSAERPKGSFSTLEIQRTEQGDSAMYLCASSQNQGPYEQYFGPGTRLTVT.

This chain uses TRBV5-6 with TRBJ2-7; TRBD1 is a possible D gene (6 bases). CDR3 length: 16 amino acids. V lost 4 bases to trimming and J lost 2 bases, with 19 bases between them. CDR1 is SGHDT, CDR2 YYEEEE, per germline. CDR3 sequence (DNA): TGTGCCAGCAGCCGGGTTCCAGGGGAGAGCGCCTACGAGCAGTACTTC. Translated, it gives CASSRVPGESAYEQYF.